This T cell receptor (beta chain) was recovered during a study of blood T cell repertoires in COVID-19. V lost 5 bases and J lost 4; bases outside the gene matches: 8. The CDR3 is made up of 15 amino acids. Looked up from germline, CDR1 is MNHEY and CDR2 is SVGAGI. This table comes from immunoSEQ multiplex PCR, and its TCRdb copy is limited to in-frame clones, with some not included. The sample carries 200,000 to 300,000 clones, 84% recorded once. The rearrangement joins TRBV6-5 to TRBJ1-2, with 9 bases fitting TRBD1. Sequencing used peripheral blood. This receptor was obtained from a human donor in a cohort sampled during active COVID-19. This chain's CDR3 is CASSITGGEGYGYTF. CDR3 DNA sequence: TGTGCCAGCAGTATCACAGGGGGCGAGGGCTATGGCTACACCTTC.